This T cell receptor (beta chain) was profiled in a study of control samples from healthy donors and cancer patients. Here immunoSEQ multiplex PCR was the method, and the copy in TCRdb shows in-frame clones only, minus some. Of around 100,000 clones listed, roughly 90% are singletons. The CDR3 spans 18 residues. Germline V gene data show CDR1 as GTSNPN and CDR2 as SVGIG (reference sequence). The V end lost 5 bases, the J end lost 2 bases, and 22 bases lay between the germline ends. Sequencing used PBMCs. This clonotype was obtained from a man between 60 and 75 years old with lung cancer. The V call is TRBV30, the J call TRBJ2-6; D gene ambiguous. The DNA for the CDR3 is TGTGCCTGGTCTATTACGGGCAGGATCCCCGCTGGGGCCAACGTCCTGACTTTC. The encoded protein is CAWSITGRIPAGANVLTF.